The present T cell receptor (beta chain) was sequenced within a study of blood T cell repertoires in COVID-19. Assay used: immunoSEQ multiplex PCR; TCRdb lists only in-frame clones, some missing. This sample carries around 200,000 clones, more than 80% of them seen once, and the ten largest clones take more than 9%. This clone was detected only a few times. CDR3 length: 11 residues. The V gene lost 5 bases and the J gene lost 3 bases, with 5 bases spanning the gap. Germline V gene lookup returns CDR1 LNHDA and CDR2 SQIVND (reference sequence). The source material was peripheral blood. This TCR came from a woman over 75 with acute or convalescent COVID-19. This sequence joins TRBV19 and TRBJ2-7; D uncertain. This chain's CDR3 is CASSASYEQYF. The CDR3 coding sequence is TGTGCCAGTAGTGCCAGCTACGAGCAGTACTTC.